What follows describes a single T cell receptor (beta chain). These data originate in a study of T cell responses to AZD1222 COVID-19 vaccine. Trimming removed 0 bases at V and 7 bases at J, with 16 bases between. The germline V gene encodes CDR1 ENHRY and CDR2 SYGVKD. This CDR3 spans 15 amino acids. The method was immunoSEQ multiplex PCR; TCRdb's version includes in-frame clones alone and lacks a portion of them. Seen here are roughly 13,000 clones, 84% observed once, and the top ten hold 30% to 50%. The sample here was peripheral blood, taken 28 days after the second AZD1222 dose. The origin of this receptor is an adult who received the AZD1222 COVID-19 vaccine. The rearrangement uses TRBV10-3 and TRBJ2-7, with D perhaps TRBD1 (5 bases). In nucleotides, the CDR3 is TGTGCCATCAGTGAGTCCGTGGCAGGGCCAAGGGAGCAGTACTTC. It is translated as CAISESVAGPREQYF.